These 24 T cell receptor beta chains were sequenced from one sample in a study of blood T cell repertoires in COVID-19. Using immunoSEQ multiplex PCR, the repertoire was profiled, and TCRdb retains in-frame clones only, with some absent. Altogether hundreds of thousands of clones are present, roughly 80% being singletons, with the ten largest covering about 4%. The sequenced sample consisted of PBMCs or T cells enriched from blood (not recorded which). The receptors derive from a man aged 25-45 years with acute COVID-19.

This clone showed up just a few times. V gene TRBV18 combines with J gene TRBJ1-5; 9 bases align to TRBD1. This CDR3 region has 15 residues. From germline, CDR1 is KGHSH and CDR2 LQKENI. Trimming took 2 bases from V and 4 from J; bases not matched to a gene: 3. In nucleotides, the CDR3 is TGTGCCAGCTCACCAGACGGGACAGGGAATCAGCCCCAGCATTTT. This gives the protein CASSPDGTGNQPQHF.

The chain is built from TRBV7-9 and TRBJ2-1; 11 positions agree with TRBD2. Trimming at V came to 7 bases and at J to 3 bases, leaving 5 bases not matched to a gene. The length of the CDR3 is 15 residues. CDR1 is SEHNR and CDR2 is FQNEAQ in the germline V gene (reference sequence). DNA for the CDR3: TGTGCCAGCACCCCCCTAGCGGGAGGCTACAATGAGCAGTTCTTC. Amino acids: CASTPLAGGYNEQFF.

This rearrangement joins TRBV3-1 (or the pseudogene TRBV3-2) to TRBJ1-2; D perhaps matches TRBD1 (6 bases). Per the germline V gene, CDR1 is LGHDT and CDR2 is YNNKEL (reference sequence). CDR3 length: 16 residues. V dropped 1 base and J dropped 2 bases, with 14 bases sitting between them. The CDR3 loop is CASSQGTGSRNYGYTF. DNA for the CDR3: TGTGCCAGCAGCCAAGGAACAGGGAGTCGGAACTATGGCTACACCTTC.

CDR3 nucleotides: TGTGCCACCAGCATTAACAGTCGTATTACTGGGGCCAACGTCCTGACTTTC. It codes for CATSINSRITGANVLTF. The V call is TRBV15, the J call TRBJ2-6; D ambiguous. Trimming left V 4 bases short and J 2 bases short, with 15 bases between. The CDR3 is 17 residues long. Looked up from germline, CDR1 is LNHNV and CDR2 is YYDKDF (reference sequence).

This clone was seen once. This chain joins TRBV3-1 (or the pseudogene TRBV3-2) and TRBJ1-1; 8 positions match TRBD1. The CDR3 consists of 16 residues. The V gene's germline CDR1 is LGHDT and CDR2 YNNKEL (reference sequence). With 4 bases clipped from V and 0 bases from J, the junction kept 7 bases outside the gene matches. In nucleotides, the CDR3 is TGTGCCAGCAGCCCATGGACAGGGTCTCTGAACACTGAAGCTTTCTTT. Encoded protein: CASSPWTGSLNTEAFF.

The chain carries TRBV7-9 and TRBJ2-5; TRBD2 matches at 7 bases. Germline assignment: CDR1 SEHNR and CDR2 FQNEAQ (reference sequence). This CDR3 contains 15 residues. After removal of 7 bases from V and 4 bases from J, the junction contained 12 bases not matched to a gene. CDR3 amino acids: CASTPPKRGRETQYF. CDR3 nucleotides: TGTGCCAGCACCCCCCCCAAGCGGGGCCGAGAGACCCAGTACTTC.

This clone has only a few counts. At one boundary the junction diverges from the germline segment, which might be a read error. The chain uses TRBV5-1 and TRBJ1-5, with a tentative D call TRBD1 (5 bases). Germline V CDR1 and CDR2: SGHRS, YFSETQ. CDR3 length equals 14 residues. The CDR3 DNA is TGTGCCAGCAGCTTCGGGGAGGGGACGCAGCCCCAGCATTTT. Its translation is CASSFGEGTQPQHF.

This chain's CDR3 is CASSPSGRMNTEAFF. The CDR3 DNA reads as TGTGCCAGCAGCCCGTCCGGGAGGATGAACACTGAAGCTTTCTTT. This sequence joins TRBV7-9 and TRBJ1-1; no firm D call. Germline-derived CDR1 and CDR2 are SEHNR and FQNEAQ (reference sequence). V dropped 5 bases and J dropped 0 bases, with 13 bases sitting between them. This CDR3 is 15 amino acids long. Full variable domain (rest looked up from reference TRBV7-9 and TRBJ1-1): DTGVSQNPRHKITKRGQNVTFRCDPISEHNRLYWYRQTLGQGPEFLTYFQNEAQLEKSRLLSDRFSAERPKGSFSTLEIQRTEQGDSAMYLCASSPSGRMNTEAFFGQGTRLTVV.

This clone came up a few times. The V gene is TRBV28, the J gene TRBJ1-4; 9 bases are shared with TRBD1. CDR1 MDHEN and CDR2 SYDVKM come from the germline V gene. This CDR3 has 15 residues. With V trimmed by 5 bases and J by 6 bases, 7 bases remained unmatched. CDR3 sequence (DNA): TGTGCCAGCAGTACCCCGGGACAGGGCCATGAAAAACTGTTTTTT. As protein: CASSTPGQGHEKLFF.

The chain carries TRBV30 and TRBJ1-1, with a weak D call TRBD1 (5 bases). The CDR3 has 15 amino acids. Germline CDR1 is GTSNPN and CDR2 is SVGIG (reference sequence). V was cut by 1 base and J by 1 base, with 13 bases left in between. The CDR3 region is CAWSAPDSQNTEAFF. The CDR3 DNA reads as TGTGCCTGGAGTGCGCCCGACAGCCAGAACACTGAAGCTTTCTTT.

This chain joins TRBV9 and TRBJ2-3, with 14 bases fitting TRBD2. Per the germline V gene, CDR1 is SGDLS and CDR2 is YYNGEE. CDR3 length equals 19 residues. The junction had 14 bases not matched to a gene; V was cut back by 6 bases and J by 2 bases. The CDR3 loop is CASTKGLAGGQTYTDTQYF. The CDR3 DNA follows: TGTGCCAGCACGAAAGGACTAGCGGGAGGCCAGACGTACACAGATACGCAGTATTTT.

The CDR3 region has the DNA TGTGCCAGCAGCTCCGTGGGCGATGAGCAGTTCTTC. As protein: CASSSVGDEQFF. The chain recombines TRBV3-1 (or the pseudogene TRBV3-2) with TRBJ2-1, with D uncertain. CDR1 and CDR2 (germline): LGHDT, YNNKEL (reference sequence). The CDR3 sequence is 12 residues long. The V end lost 5 bases, the J end lost 8 bases, and 10 bases lay between the germline ends.

V gene TRBV27 combines with J gene TRBJ1-6, with no clear D. CDR1 is MNHEY, CDR2 SMNVEV, per germline (reference sequence). The V end lost 0 bases, the J end lost 10 bases, and 10 bases lay between the germline ends. This CDR3 comprises 14 residues. The CDR3 here is CASSLSVTRSPLHF. The DNA for the CDR3 is TGTGCCAGCAGTTTATCCGTTACGCGGTCACCCCTCCACTTT.

This clone was observed once. This chain links TRBV6-2 or TRBV6-3 with TRBJ2-7; 10 nucleotides agree with TRBD1. Germline lookup yields CDR1 MNHEY and CDR2 SVGEGT. J was trimmed by 4 bases and V by 5 bases; bases with no gene match: 14. The CDR3 has 17 amino acids. DNA for the CDR3: TGTGCCAGCAGTCCGCCCCCCGGCCGGGACAGGGGTTACGAGCAGTACGTC. Translated, it gives CASSPPPGRDRGYEQYV.

This chain joins TRBV4-1 and TRBJ2-1; unclear D gene. Trimming took off 0 bases at V and 7 bases at J, with 7 bases between the two ends. Germline CDR1 is MGHRA and CDR2 is YSYEKL. This CDR3 has 13 residues. DNA for the CDR3: TGCGCCAGCAGCCAAGATCGGTGGAATGAGCAGTTCTTC. Residues: CASSQDRWNEQFF.

Details on this clone: Without the conserved terminal phenylalanine or tryptophan, this CDR3 likely stems from a read error. It is unclear where the CDR3 begins or ends on the DNA, so no DNA is shown, and the CDR3 is as TCRdb lists it. This chain links TRBV6-5 with TRBJ1-2. Ends included, the CDR3 has 11 residues. The germline gives CDR1 MNHEY, CDR2 SVGAGI. The CDR3 region is CSCGSPGSLLI.

The chain has TRBV3-1 (or the pseudogene TRBV3-2) and TRBJ2-3; TRBD1 might be the D (7 bases). V shed 1 base and J shed 4 bases, with 12 bases lying between them. The CDR3 has 15 amino acids. Germline V lookup: CDR1 LGHDT, CDR2 YNNKEL (reference sequence). The CDR3 is CASSQGAGGPDTQYF. CDR3 DNA sequence: TGTGCCAGCAGCCAAGGGGCAGGGGGGCCAGATACGCAGTATTTT.

The chain combines TRBV7-8 with TRBJ2-7; D might be TRBD2 (6 bases). Germline V gene data show CDR1 as SGHVS and CDR2 as FQNEAQ. This CDR3 contains 13 residues. V lost 5 bases and J lost 6, with 14 bases in between. The CDR3 region has the DNA TGTGCCAGCAGCCCGCCTGGGGGGACCGAGCAGTACGTC. Its translation is CASSPPGGTEQYV.

The genes are TRBV5-6 and TRBJ1-2; 8 bases map to TRBD1. Germline loops: CDR1 SGHDT, CDR2 YYEEEE. Unmatched junction bases numbered 9, after V lost 4 bases and J lost 1 base. The CDR3 is made up of 16 amino acids. CDR3 residues: CASSPDRAKINYGYTF. As DNA, the CDR3 is TGTGCCAGCAGCCCGGACAGGGCGAAGATTAACTATGGCTACACCTTC.

CDR3 in amino acids: CASSPLSSGRAVNNEQFF. The CDR3 DNA follows: TGTGCCAGCAGCCCCTTATCTAGCGGGAGGGCAGTTAACAATGAGCAGTTCTTC. The V call is TRBV7-2, the J call TRBJ2-1, with 12 positions matching TRBD2. Germline V CDR1 and CDR2: SGHTA, FQGNSA. This CDR3 contains 18 residues. The J segment lost 5 bases and the V segment lost 5 bases, leaving 13 bases of the junction unmatched.

The genes are TRBV27 and TRBJ2-2, with D possibly being TRBD2 (6 bases). The ends were cut back, 4 bases at V and 2 bases at J, with 14 bases in the middle. The germline CDR1 and CDR2 sequences are MNHEY and SMNVEV (reference sequence). CDR3 length equals 16 residues. CDR3 nucleotide sequence: TGTGCCAGCAGTTCCCTTTCCGGACTAAACACCGGGGAGCTGTTTTTT. It encodes CASSSLSGLNTGELFF.

The CDR3 protein is CASSLGGGTQYF. CDR3 nucleotide sequence: TGTGCCAGCAGCTTAGGGGGGGGAACGCAGTATTTT. The rearrangement links TRBV11-2 to TRBJ2-3; 7 bases line up with TRBD2. Germline V gene data show CDR1 as SGHAT and CDR2 as FQNNGV. V trimming: 1 base; J trimming: 9 bases; junction bases outside the gene matches: 1. The CDR3 contains 12 residues.

The gene calls are TRBV5-5 and TRBJ2-2, with TRBD1 matching over 7 bases. Germline CDR1 SGHKS, CDR2 YYEKEE (reference sequence). The CDR3 extends over 15 amino acids. Trimming cost V 2 bases and J 4 bases; bases outside gene matches: 5. This chain's CDR3 is CASSLEGAGTGELFF. The CDR3, as DNA: TGTGCCAGCAGCTTAGAGGGGGCTGGCACCGGGGAGCTGTTTTTT. Full variable domain (remainder filled in from reference TRBV5-5 and TRBJ2-2): DAGVTQSPTHLIKTRGQQVTLRCSPISGHKSVSWYQQVLGQGPQFIFQYYEKEERGRGNFPDRFSARQFPNYSSELNVNALLLGDSALYLCASSLEGAGTGELFFGEGSRLTVL.

This clone was recorded a few times. V and J are TRBV6-5 and TRBJ1-2, with a tentative D call TRBD1 (6 bases). From germline, CDR1 is MNHEY and CDR2 SVGAGI. V lost 5 bases to trimming and J lost 3 bases, with 16 bases between them. CDR3 length: 15 amino acids. This chain's CDR3 is CASSPSGHRDYGYTF. DNA of the CDR3: TGTGCCAGCAGTCCCTCGGGCCACAGGGACTATGGCTACACCTTC.